This record concerns one TCR beta chain sequence. Random hexamers were used to reverse transcribe about 0.5 to 1 ug of RNA. TCRdb recomputed calls from the immunoSEQ multiplex PCR reads with MiXCR, one row per CDR3 protein. This sample carries some 200,000 distinct CDR3 sequences, 90% to 95% of them seen once, and the ten largest clones take just under 0.095%. The CDR3 spans 13 residues. CDR1 and CDR2 (germline): DFQATT, SNEGSKA (reference sequence). Trimming stripped 6 bases from V and 8 bases from J, with 17 bases between. Bulk CD8+ and CD4+ cells came from magnetic negative isolation; CD8+ TEMRA by FACS. The sample belongs to a study of CD8 T cells in Susac syndrome.

The chain links TRBV20-1 to TRBJ1-5, with a tentative D call TRBD1 (6 bases). Sequenced sample: CD4+ T cells from PBMCs. The receptor was derived from a human donor with multiple sclerosis. CDR3 sequence reads: CSAREGGREPQHF. The DNA for the CDR3 is TGCAGTGCCCGAGAGGGGGGGCGAGAGCCCCAGCATTTT.